A single sample gave rise to the 5 T cell receptor beta chains below, sequenced in a study of T-cell memory formation after mild COVID-19. TCRdb independently ran MiXCR on the 5' RACE reads; one entry per CDR3 protein. Of 130,000 to 150,000 distinct CDR3 sequences listed, 6% are singletons. The sample taken for sequencing was PBMCs or a T cell subset sorted from them (not recorded which). The receptors here all came from an adult woman who had mild COVID-19 (a few samples of this study predate the infection). Cell type and time point are not known.

The V gene is TRBV9, the J gene TRBJ1-6; 7 nucleotides match TRBD1. V was pared by 6 bases and J by 12 bases, with 9 bases of the junction left unmatched. There are 13 residues in the CDR3. CDR1 is SGDLS, CDR2 YYNGEE, per germline. This CDR3 reads CASNRAGGQPLHF. CDR3 DNA sequence: TGTGCCAGCAATCGTGCAGGGGGTCAACCCCTCCACTTT.

This chain uses TRBV25-1 with TRBJ2-7, with 7 bases aligning to TRBD1. V lost 10 bases to trimming and J lost 3 bases; unmatched junction nucleotides: 15. Per the germline V gene, CDR1 is MGHDK and CDR2 is SYGVNS. The CDR3 totals 15 residues. The CDR3 sequence: CATESGARTGYEQYF. The CDR3 DNA follows: TGTGCCACCGAAAGTGGGGCGAGGACAGGCTACGAGCAGTACTTC.

This clonotype was counted between two and nine times. The rearrangement joins TRBV18 to TRBJ1-1; TRBD1 might be the D (5 bases). Deletions cut 3 bases from V and 4 bases from J, with 21 bases between. In germline, CDR1 is KGHSH, CDR2 LQKENI. This CDR3 has 17 amino acids. This CDR3 is CASSPSLGGRMGTEAFF. CDR3 DNA: TGTGCCAGCTCACCCTCCCTGGGGGGGAGGATGGGCACTGAAGCTTTCTTT.

This clonotype was seen many times. At one of its ends the junction is not consistent with the germline gene, which may arise from a read error. The V gene is TRBV7-7, the J gene TRBJ2-3; D remains ambiguous. Germline V gene lookup returns CDR1 SSHAT and CDR2 FNYEAQ (reference sequence). The CDR3 has 13 residues. The CDR3 bases are TGTGCTAGCAGCTTATCCGAGAGTGGCACGCAGTATTTT. It specifies CASSLSESGTQYF. The complete variable domain, with remaining parts taken from reference TRBV7-7 and TRBJ2-3, reads GAGVSQSPRYKVTKRGQDVTLRCDPISSHATLYWYQQALGQGPEFLTYFNYEAQPDKSGLPSDRFSAERPEGSISTLTIQRTEQRDSAMYRCASSLSESGTQYFGPGTRLTVL.

In its sample, this clonotype was seen many times. The V and J genes are TRBV7-2 and TRBJ2-7; 12 bases are a match to TRBD2. The V and J ends lost 5 bases and 4 bases, in that order; junction bases with no gene match: 9. There are 16 residues in the CDR3. Germline CDR1 SGHTA, CDR2 FQGNSA. This CDR3 is CASSQQGTSGLYEQYF. The CDR3 nucleotides are TGTGCCAGCAGCCAACAAGGGACTAGCGGGTTGTACGAGCAGTACTTC. Full variable domain (remainder filled in from reference TRBV7-2 and TRBJ2-7): GAGVSQSPSNKVTEKGKDVELRCDPISGHTALYWYRQSLGQGLEFLIYFQGNSAPDKSGLPSDRFSAERTGGSVSTLTIQRTQQEDSAVYLCASSQQGTSGLYEQYFGPGTRLTVT.